The clone carrying this T cell receptor (beta chain) was recorded at least ten times. The TCR beta CDR3 regions underwent amplification using RNA transcripts as the source. HTBI primers were the set used in a first-round RT-PCR of the TCR CDR3. TCRdb ran MiXCR on the multiplex PCR reads and lists one entry per CDR3 protein. This table has a few hundred thousand distinct CDR3 sequences, 20% to 25% appearing once. V was trimmed by 2 bases and J by 3 bases, leaving 8 bases between them. CDR1 MDHEN and CDR2 SYDVKM come from the germline V gene. This CDR3 has 13 amino acids. The data derive from a study of T cells in Graves' hyperthyroidism and ophthalmopathy.

This receptor was obtained from a man aged 18 to 30 with Graves' hyperthyroidism. The sample comprised blood. The gene calls are TRBV28 and TRBJ2-7; maybe TRBD1 (5 bases). The CDR3 sequence: CASSLGAVYEQYF. The CDR3 DNA sequence: TGTGCCAGCAGTTTAGGGGCAGTCTACGAGCAGTACTTC.